The 21 T cell receptor beta chains reported below all come from one sample, sequenced in a study of cytomegalovirus exposure and HLA in healthy donors (dated by TCRdb to about 2017). Library preparation was by the immunoSEQ multiplex PCR assay. For the multiplex PCR, a mixture combining 60 forward primers for TCR Vbeta segments and 13 reverse primers for TCR Jbeta segments was used. This is the immuneACCESS table as TCRdb keeps it, with only in-frame sequences that have V and J called. A part of the clones is gone; compared with another copy, unresolved V genes explain less than half, and the rest is unexplained. The sample table shows roughly 130,000 clones, and over 75% are seen once. Roughly 1.8% of the sample is taken by the ten largest. Sequences were obtained from PBMCs. The source of these receptors is a boy between 5 and 17 years old in good health and CMV-seronegative.

The chain carries TRBV7-9 and TRBJ2-1, with 10 bases aligning to TRBD1. The CDR3 totals 18 residues. Germline CDR1 and CDR2: SEHNR and FQNEAQ (reference sequence). J was trimmed by 6 bases and V by 2 bases; bases with no gene match: 13. The CDR3 loop is CASSLTRRDRGRGNEQFF. The CDR3 nucleotides read TGTGCCAGCAGCTTAACCAGGAGAGACAGGGGGCGAGGCAATGAGCAGTTCTTC.

This chain's CDR3 is CASSPKGQELHYGYTF. DNA of the CDR3: TGCGCCAGCAGCCCAAAGGGACAGGAGCTCCACTATGGCTACACCTTC. This chain links TRBV4-3 with TRBJ1-2; TRBD1 matches at 8 bases. The germline V gene encodes CDR1 LGHNA and CDR2 YSLEER. The CDR3 sequence is 16 residues long. V was pared by 4 bases and J by 3 bases, with 10 bases of the junction left unmatched.

The chain is built from TRBV4-3 and TRBJ2-3; possible D gene TRBD2, 5 bases. The CDR3 length is 17 residues. Germline V gives CDR1 LGHNA, CDR2 YSLEER. V was pared by 0 bases and J by 0 bases, with 13 bases between. This chain's CDR3 is CASSQDRRAVSTDTQYF. CDR3 coding DNA: TGCGCCAGCAGCCAAGATAGGAGAGCGGTAAGCACAGATACGCAGTATTTT.

This clone has only a few counts. CDR3 protein: CASSQDGGGAYNSPLHF. Written as DNA, the CDR3 is TGCGCCAGCAGCCAAGATGGGGGGGGCGCCTATAATTCACCCCTCCACTTT. This chain links TRBV4-3 with TRBJ1-6, with TRBD1 as a possible D gene (6 bases). CDR3 size: 17 residues. From germline, CDR1 is LGHNA and CDR2 YSLEER. The V gene lost 0 bases and the J gene lost 2 bases, with 11 bases spanning the gap.

This clone was seen only once. This chain uses TRBV6-5 with TRBJ1-6; D not resolved. V lost 5 bases, J lost 6 bases, and 8 bases lay in between. Germline CDR1 and CDR2: MNHEY and SVGAGI. This CDR3 has 13 amino acids. CDR3 in DNA: TGTGCCAGCAGTCGCGGATCTAATTCACCCCTCCACTTT. It yields the protein CASSRGSNSPLHF.

This clone was counted only a few times. The chain joins TRBV5-1 to TRBJ1-1; weak D call: TRBD1 (5 bases). Trimming left V 3 bases short and J 9 bases short, with 15 bases between. Germline V gene data show CDR1 as SGHRS and CDR2 as YFSETQ. This CDR3 is built from 13 residues. The CDR3 here is CASSSGVTEKAFF. Written as DNA, the CDR3 is TGCGCCAGCAGCTCGGGGGTGACAGAAAAAGCTTTCTTT.

The chain employs TRBV14 and TRBJ1-2; 7 bases align to TRBD1. This CDR3 contains 15 residues. Germline CDR1 SGHDN, CDR2 FVKESK. V shed 4 bases and J 5 bases; nucleotides not matched to a gene: 10. CDR3 nucleotides: TGTGCCAGCAGCCCCACGACAGGGTGGGTTTATGGCTACACCTTC. Translated: CASSPTTGWVYGYTF.

The chain employs TRBV18 and TRBJ1-1, with 9 bases fitting TRBD1. Looked up from germline, CDR1 is KGHSH and CDR2 is LQKENI. With 6 bases clipped from V and 1 base from J, the junction kept 6 bases outside the gene matches. The CDR3 runs 15 residues. CDR3 nucleotides: TGTGCCAGCTCTCGGGACAGGGTGGGGAACACTGAAGCTTTCTTT. Its protein is CASSRDRVGNTEAFF. Full variable domain (missing parts from reference TRBV18 and TRBJ1-1): NAGVMQNPRHLVRRRGQEARLRCSPMKGHSHVYWYRQLPEEGLKFMVYLQKENIIDESGMPKERFSAEFPKEGPSILRIQQVVRGDSAAYFCASSRDRVGNTEAFFGQGTRLTVV.

The V and J genes are TRBV28 and TRBJ1-3, with D unresolved. Germline V gene lookup returns CDR1 MDHEN and CDR2 SYDVKM. There are 12 residues in the CDR3. V lost 2 bases to trimming and J lost 4 bases, with 3 bases between them. CDR3 nucleotide sequence: TGTGCCAGCAGTTTAATAGGAAACACCATATATTTT. It translates to CASSLIGNTIYF.

J is TRBJ2-5 and V is TRBV4-2; unclear D gene. Near its end, the DNA agrees better with TRBJ2-7, so the J call may be wrong. The CDR3 spans 13 residues. In germline, CDR1 is LGHNA, CDR2 YNFKEQ. The CDR3 DNA follows: TGTGCCAGCAGCTCCCGACTTACCTACGAGCAGTACTTC. Translated, it gives CASSSRLTYEQYF.

This clone was detected only a few times. The J gene is TRBJ1-1, the V gene TRBV5-6; 7 bases agree with TRBD1. CDR3 length: 13 amino acids. Unmatched junction bases numbered 4, after V lost 1 base and J lost 7 bases. Germline V CDR1 and CDR2: SGHDT, YYEEEE. CDR3 protein: CASSLYRGGEAFF. The CDR3 region has the DNA TGTGCCAGCAGCTTGTACAGGGGCGGTGAAGCTTTCTTT.

The J gene is TRBJ1-2, the V gene TRBV5-8; D might be TRBD1 (5 bases). Trimming left V 4 bases short and J 2 bases short, with 12 bases between. There are 14 residues in the CDR3. Per germline, CDR1 SGHTS and CDR2 YDEGEE. The CDR3 DNA is TGTGCCAGCAGCATAATTGACAGAAACTATGGCTACACCTTC. Its protein product is CASSIIDRNYGYTF.

In its sample, this clone was seen once. An end of the junction differs from the germline gene, which may be a read error. V gene TRBV29-1 combines with J gene TRBJ1-2; D may be TRBD1 (6 bases). This CDR3 contains 15 residues. Germline V CDR1 and CDR2: SQVTM, ANQGSEA. In DNA, the CDR3 is TGCAGCGTTGCTGAGGGGGTAGGAAGTAACTATGGCTACCCCTTC. Translating gives CSVAEGVGSNYGYPF.

CDR3 bases: TGTGCCAGCAGCTTAGTAAGAGGCGAGCAGTACTTC. Translating it yields CASSLVRGEQYF. This rearrangement joins TRBV7-2 to TRBJ2-7; D is unresolved. Trimming took 1 base from V and 6 from J, leaving 7 bases between them. Per germline, CDR1 SGHTA and CDR2 FQGNSA. The CDR3 contains 12 residues.

This clone is a singleton in its sample. The rearrangement joins TRBV11-2 to TRBJ1-1; the match to TRBD1 covers 7 bases. Germline trimming cut 5 bases from V and 0 bases from J; bases unmatched to any gene: 9. CDR1 and CDR2 from the germline V gene are SGHAT and FQNNGV. This CDR3 contains 16 residues. CDR3 DNA: TGTGCCAGCAGCACCGGACAGGTACTCATGAACACTGAAGCTTTCTTT. Translated, it gives CASSTGQVLMNTEAFF. Full variable domain (outside the CDR3, taken from reference TRBV11-2 and TRBJ1-1): EAGVAQSPRYKIIEKRQSVAFWCNPISGHATLYWYQQILGQGPKLLIQFQNNGVVDDSQLPKDRFSAERLKGVDSTLKIQPAKLEDSAVYLCASSTGQVLMNTEAFFGQGTRLTVV.

The rearrangement joins TRBV5-5 to TRBJ2-2; 8 nucleotides match TRBD1. CDR1 and CDR2 from the germline V gene are SGHKS and YYEKEE (reference sequence). CDR3 size: 16 residues. V lost 8 bases to trimming and J lost 6 bases; unmatched junction nucleotides: 15. The CDR3 region is CASGRQGLGSAGELFF. The CDR3 DNA reads as TGTGCCAGTGGGAGACAGGGGTTGGGGTCGGCCGGGGAGCTGTTTTTT.

As to this clone: Other DNA sequences in this sample translate to the same CDR3. The rearrangement uses TRBV27 and TRBJ2-7; D ambiguous. The V and J ends lost 5 bases and 0 bases respectively, with 5 bases between them. Germline CDR1 reads MNHEY; CDR2 reads SMNVEV (reference sequence). There are 12 residues in the CDR3. The CDR3 DNA is TGTGCCAGCAGTCCGAGCTCCTACGAGCAGTACTTC. Its translation is CASSPSSYEQYF.

This chain links TRBV5-6 with TRBJ1-1; D gene unclear. V was cut by 0 bases and J by 10 bases, with 10 bases left in between. The CDR3 covers 12 residues. Germline CDR1 reads SGHDT; CDR2 reads YYEEEE. The CDR3 loop reads CASSLVTGLAFF. The CDR3 bases are TGTGCCAGCAGCTTGGTCACTGGGCTAGCTTTCTTT.

The chain recombines TRBV5-6 with TRBJ1-5; possibly TRBD1 for D (5 bases). V lost 4 bases to trimming and J lost 4 bases, with 18 bases between them. The CDR3 runs to 16 residues. Germline CDR1 SGHDT, CDR2 YYEEEE. The CDR3 protein is CASSRVGAGQNQPQHF. The DNA for the CDR3 is TGTGCCAGCAGCCGGGTGGGCGCAGGGCAAAATCAGCCCCAGCATTTT.

The V and J genes are TRBV6-6 and TRBJ1-2, with D maybe TRBD1 (6 bases). The germline V gene encodes CDR1 MNHNY and CDR2 SVGAGI (reference sequence). V lost 2 bases and J lost 0, with 13 bases in between. The CDR3 consists of 16 residues. This CDR3 is CASSYNQGNANYGYTF. CDR3 DNA: TGTGCCAGCAGTTACAATCAGGGGAACGCTAACTATGGCTACACCTTC.

V is TRBV5-1 and J is TRBJ2-3; D might be TRBD1 (6 bases). Trimming removed 5 bases at V and 3 bases at J, with 16 bases between. The germline V gene has CDR1 SGHRS and CDR2 YFSETQ. The CDR3 is made up of 15 amino acids. CDR3 sequence: CASSLPNRETDTQYF. CDR3 coding DNA: TGCGCCAGCAGTTTGCCTAACAGGGAGACAGATACGCAGTATTTT.